The 31 T cell receptor beta chains in this list originate from one sample, sequenced in a study of response to subunit inactivated influenza vaccine. TCRdb processed the RT-PCR reads anew with MiXCR; each CDR3 protein has one entry. The table includes roughly 570,000 distinct CDR3 sequences, roughly 15% detected once. This sample comprised PBMCs from blood, obtained about 12 days after vaccination. The source of these receptors is a man aged 45-65 years who received an inactivated influenza vaccine.

The V and J genes are TRBV7-2 and TRBJ2-1; 11 nucleotides align to TRBD1. Trimming at V came to 4 bases and at J to 7 bases, leaving 6 bases not matched to a gene. CDR1 is SGHTA and CDR2 is FQGNSA in the germline V gene. This CDR3 contains 15 residues. DNA for the CDR3: TGTGCCAGCAGCTCCCTGGGACAGGGGGTGAATGAGCAGTTCTTC. Translated: CASSSLGQGVNEQFF.

The chain carries TRBV20-1 and TRBJ1-4; 7 bases line up with TRBD1. With V trimmed by 0 bases and J by 5 bases, 3 bases remained unmatched. Germline V gives CDR1 DFQATT, CDR2 SNEGSKA (reference sequence). The CDR3 runs 14 residues. CDR3: CSARDGTANEKLFF. The DNA of the CDR3 is TGCAGTGCTAGAGATGGGACAGCAAATGAAAAACTGTTTTTT.

The J gene is TRBJ2-1, the V gene TRBV28, with D uncertain. Germline V gene lookup returns CDR1 MDHEN and CDR2 SYDVKM. V was pared by 5 bases and J by 8 bases, with 10 bases between. There are 12 residues in the CDR3. The CDR3 coding sequence is TGTGCCAGCAGTCTACAGCAGTATGAGCAGTTCTTC. Translated: CASSLQQYEQFF.

This clonotype was picked up a small number of times. This chain links TRBV10-3 with TRBJ2-7; 8 nucleotides agree with TRBD2. Germline assignment: CDR1 ENHRY and CDR2 SYGVKD. V trimming: 3 bases; J trimming: 5 bases; junction bases outside the gene matches: 6. CDR3 length: 14 amino acids. The CDR3 DNA reads TGTGCCATCAGTGAAAGAGCGGGAGAGGACGAGCAGTACTTC. This gives the protein CAISERAGEDEQYF.

The chain joins TRBV7-9 to TRBJ1-6, with D possibly TRBD1 on 5 matching bases. Germline V gene lookup returns CDR1 SEHNR and CDR2 FQNEAQ (reference sequence). V lost 5 bases and J 8 bases, leaving 16 bases between the germline ends. This CDR3 region has 15 residues. The CDR3: CASSLSGGFHSPLHF. For the CDR3, the DNA is TGTGCCAGCAGCCTCAGTGGGGGGTTTCATTCACCCCTCCACTTT.

This clonotype was counted a few times. V is TRBV20-1 and J is TRBJ2-7; the D gene could be TRBD1 or TRBD2 (5 bases each). CDR3 length: 15 amino acids. Germline CDR1 is DFQATT and CDR2 is SNEGSKA (reference sequence). V lost 0 bases and J lost 2, with 14 bases in between. DNA of the CDR3: TGCAGTGCTAGAGATGATGGGACGGCGACCTACGAGCAGTACTTC. Protein sequence: CSARDDGTATYEQYF.

This chain links TRBV7-9 with TRBJ2-1, with D perhaps given as TRBD1 or TRBD2 (6 bases each). Germline lookup yields CDR1 SEHNR and CDR2 FQNEAQ (reference sequence). The CDR3 totals 16 residues. Trimming removed 1 base from V and 4 bases from J, with 14 bases in between. CDR3 residues: CASSLEGGVVYNEQFF. The CDR3, as DNA: TGTGCCAGCAGCTTAGAGGGGGGAGTGGTTTACAATGAGCAGTTCTTC.

This chain connects TRBV2 to TRBJ2-7, with no clear D. The germline gives CDR1 SNHLY, CDR2 FYNNEI. The V and J ends lost 3 bases and 3 bases respectively, with 12 bases between them. CDR3 length equals 14 residues. The CDR3 sequence is CASSDHILGYEQYF. In nucleotides, the CDR3 is TGTGCCAGCAGTGACCATATCCTAGGCTACGAGCAGTACTTC. The variable domain in full, completed from reference TRBV2 and TRBJ2-7, reads EPEVTQTPSHQVTQMGQEVILRCVPISNHLYFYWYRQILGQKVEFLVSFYNNEISEKSEIFDDQFSVERPDGSNFTLKIRSTKLEDSAMYFCASSDHILGYEQYFGPGTRLTVT.

This clonotype was detected ten times or more. V is TRBV4-3 and J is TRBJ2-6, with TRBD1 matching over 12 bases. Trimming at V came to 2 bases and at J to 2 bases, leaving 10 bases not matched to a gene. The CDR3 contains 20 residues. Germline values: CDR1 LGHNA, CDR2 YSLEER. CDR3 DNA sequence: TGCGCCAGCAGCCAAAGTACCGGGACAGGGGGCATCACTGGGGCCAACGTCCTGACTTTC. This codes for CASSQSTGTGGITGANVLTF.

The J gene is TRBJ2-7, the V gene TRBV25-1; D uncertain. The CDR3 sequence is 12 residues long. The V end lost 1 base, the J end lost 4 bases, and 5 bases lay between the germline ends. Germline CDR1 MGHDK, CDR2 SYGVNS. The CDR3: CASSEFSYEQYF. CDR3 bases: TGTGCCAGCAGTGAATTCAGTTACGAGCAGTACTTC.

The rearrangement joins TRBV29-1 to TRBJ1-5, with D tentatively TRBD1 (5 bases). Germline CDR1 and CDR2: SQVTM and ANQGSEA. The CDR3 consists of 16 residues. V was pared by 6 bases and J by 2 bases, with 20 bases between. The CDR3 DNA sequence: TGCAGCGTAAGTGCGTCAGGGCATGGGGGCAATCAGCCCCAGCATTTT. Protein sequence: CSVSASGHGGNQPQHF.

In its sample, this clonotype was seen many times. The chain carries TRBV15 and TRBJ2-2; a weak D match, TRBD2 (7 bases). CDR3 length: 16 residues. The ends were cut back, 4 bases at V and 0 bases at J, with 12 bases in the middle. Germline-derived CDR1 and CDR2 are LNHNV and YYDKDF (reference sequence). CDR3 residues: CATSKGRGPNTGELFF. DNA for the CDR3: TGTGCCACCAGCAAGGGGCGGGGGCCGAACACCGGGGAGCTGTTTTTT.

V gene TRBV3-1 combines with J gene TRBJ1-1; tentatively, D is TRBD1 (6 bases). The CDR3 consists of 14 residues. Trimming left V 7 bases short and J 5 bases short, with 17 bases between. The germline V gene encodes CDR1 LGHDT and CDR2 YNNKEL (reference sequence). As DNA, the CDR3 is TGTGCCAGCAACCCAACAGGGAAGACGACTGAAGCTTTCTTT. Amino acid sequence: CASNPTGKTTEAFF.

This clonotype was recorded many times. One junction end disagrees with the germline gene, perhaps due to a read error. The V and J genes are TRBV18 and TRBJ2-7; 8 nucleotides agree with TRBD2. The CDR3 spans 15 residues. Germline assignment: CDR1 KGHSH and CDR2 LQKENI. CDR3 in DNA: TGTGCCAGCTCCCCACCGGGACTAGGAGCCTACGAGCAGTACTTC. This codes for CASSPPGLGAYEQYF.

In this sample, this clonotype turned up a few times. The CDR3 DNA follows: TGCGCCAGCAGCCAGTGGGAACAGGGGACTGGGGCCAACGTCCTGACTTTC. This encodes CASSQWEQGTGANVLTF. J is TRBJ2-6 and V is TRBV4-3, with 7 bases aligning to TRBD1. The CDR3 loop spans 17 amino acids. Germline lookup yields CDR1 LGHNA and CDR2 YSLEER. With 3 bases clipped from V and 2 bases from J, the junction kept 7 bases outside the gene matches.

Notes on this clonotype: A single base separates this from a much larger clone, so it may be a read error. This CDR3 is missing its conserved last phenylalanine or tryptophan, likely due to a read error. CDR3 nucleotides: TGTGCCAGCAGCGTAGGACTAGCAGAGTACAATGAGCAGTTCCTC. As protein: CASSVGLAEYNEQFL. This chain uses TRBV9 with TRBJ2-1; the match to TRBD2 covers 7 bases. The V and J ends lost 0 bases and 4 bases, in that order; junction bases with no gene match: 4. The CDR3 is 15 amino acids. Germline loops: CDR1 SGDLS, CDR2 YYNGEE.

This clonotype was found many times. The J gene is TRBJ1-6, the V gene TRBV6-1; D is undetermined. Trimming took 5 bases from V and 7 from J, leaving 15 bases between them. The germline V gene has CDR1 MNHNS and CDR2 SASEGT. This CDR3 comprises 15 residues. The CDR3 protein is CASSPPSGGNSPLHF. The CDR3, as DNA: TGTGCCAGCAGTCCCCCCTCGGGAGGGAATTCACCCCTCCACTTT.

This clonotype was counted a few times. The chain recombines TRBV20-1 with TRBJ2-1; the match to TRBD2 covers 10 bases. CDR3 length equals 15 residues. J was trimmed by 5 bases and V by 5 bases; bases with no gene match: 9. The germline CDR1 and CDR2 sequences are DFQATT and SNEGSKA (reference sequence). The CDR3 here is CSALRLAGRHNEQFF. For the CDR3, the DNA is TGCAGTGCTTTAAGACTAGCGGGCAGACACAATGAGCAGTTCTTC.

A few counts support this clonotype. The V gene is TRBV20-1, the J gene TRBJ2-3, with 10 bases that match TRBD2. The ends lost 3 bases at V and 5 bases at J; junction bases unmatched: 5. Germline assignment: CDR1 DFQATT and CDR2 SNEGSKA (reference sequence). This CDR3 comprises 14 residues. The CDR3 DNA is TGCAGTGCTAGGGAAGCGGGAGGGAGAGATACGCAGTATTTT. It specifies CSAREAGGRDTQYF.

This chain connects TRBV10-3 to TRBJ1-6; perhaps TRBD1 as D (6 bases). Deletions cut 2 bases from V and 5 bases from J, with 13 bases between. The CDR3 extends over 16 amino acids. The germline CDR1 and CDR2 sequences are ENHRY and SYGVKD. In DNA form, the CDR3 reads TGTGCCATCAGTGAGGAGGGGGTCAGAGATAATTCACCCCTCCACTTT. Its protein product is CAISEEGVRDNSPLHF.

This clonotype came up a few times. The chain has TRBV20-1 and TRBJ1-2; the D is unclear. This CDR3 is 11 amino acids long. Germline CDR1 is DFQATT and CDR2 is SNEGSKA (reference sequence). V lost 4 bases and J lost 7, with 10 bases in between. The CDR3 protein is CSATLETGYTF. CDR3 DNA: TGCAGTGCTACTCTAGAAACTGGCTACACCTTC.

This clonotype has more than one count but fewer than ten. This chain links TRBV2 with TRBJ2-7; D perhaps matches TRBD2 (6 bases). The CDR3 length is 14 residues. CDR1 and CDR2 (germline): SNHLY, FYNNEI. V lost 4 bases, J lost 4 bases, and 14 bases lay in between. CDR3 nucleotides: TGTGCCAGCAGTGTGGACGGGGGTGGATACGAGCAGTACTTC. This encodes CASSVDGGGYEQYF. Full variable domain (missing parts from reference TRBV2 and TRBJ2-7): EPEVTQTPSHQVTQMGQEVILRCVPISNHLYFYWYRQILGQKVEFLVSFYNNEISEKSEIFDDQFSVERPDGSNFTLKIRSTKLEDSAMYFCASSVDGGGYEQYFGPGTRLTVT.

This clonotype was observed a handful of times. The chain uses TRBV6-1 and TRBJ2-7; a weak D match, TRBD2 (6 bases). The CDR3 extends over 15 amino acids. CDR1 and CDR2 from the germline V gene are MNHNS and SASEGT. V lost 7 bases and J 0 bases, leaving 16 bases between the germline ends. CDR3 residues: CASKGRTGVSYEQYF. CDR3 DNA sequence: TGTGCCAGCAAAGGGAGGACTGGCGTCTCCTACGAGCAGTACTTC.

This clonotype has just a few counts. The V call is TRBV5-1, the J call TRBJ2-7; 9 bases match TRBD1. J was trimmed by 2 bases and V by 4 bases; bases with no gene match: 4. The CDR3 has 14 amino acids. CDR1 and CDR2 (germline): SGHRS, YFSETQ. CDR3 nucleotides: TGCGCCAGCAGCCCCGGGGACAGGGCCTACGAGCAGTACTTC. Its protein is CASSPGDRAYEQYF.

The chain uses TRBV21-1 and TRBJ1-4; the table's TRBD1 call for D was not verified on the DNA. TRBV21-1 is noted as a pseudogene. The CDR3 length is 16 residues. The CDR3 reads CASSTDRTTTNEKLFF. The CDR3 region has the DNA TGTGCCAGCAGCACGGACAGGACCACAACTAATGAAAAACTGTTTTTT.

This clonotype was detected a few times. The rearrangement uses TRBV6-6 and TRBJ1-6, with D unresolved. V was clipped by 6 bases and J by 10 bases, with 13 bases between them. Looked up from germline, CDR1 is MNHNY and CDR2 is SVGAGI (reference sequence). The CDR3 has 13 amino acids. Written as DNA, the CDR3 is TGTGCCAGCAGCCCGACTGGCTGGTCACCCCTCCACTTT. It yields the protein CASSPTGWSPLHF.

This clonotype was seen more than once but under ten times. The chain carries TRBV6-5 and TRBJ1-5, with a weak D call TRBD1 (6 bases). The CDR3 contains 16 residues. Germline V gene data show CDR1 as MNHEY and CDR2 as SVGAGI. V gave up 4 bases and J gave up 3 bases, with 16 bases separating them. CDR3 region: CASSSLGGAPNQPQHF. The CDR3, as DNA: TGTGCCAGCAGTTCCCTCGGGGGGGCCCCCAATCAGCCCCAGCATTTT.

There are many counts of this clonotype. The J gene is TRBJ2-1, the V gene TRBV12-3 or TRBV12-4, with 11 bases lining up with TRBD2. With V trimmed by 3 bases and J by 7 bases, 5 bases remained unmatched. The CDR3 contains 15 residues. The CDR3 sequence is CASSFLAGGLNEQFF. Written as DNA, the CDR3 is TGTGCCAGCAGTTTCCTAGCGGGAGGTTTGAATGAGCAGTTCTTC.

The chain is built from TRBV5-4 and TRBJ2-7; tentatively, D is TRBD1 (6 bases). Germline V gives CDR1 SGHNT, CDR2 YYREEE (reference sequence). With 1 base removed from V and 0 bases from J, the gap between germline ends came to 11 bases. This CDR3 contains 15 residues. CDR3 region: CASSLQGKSSYEQYF. CDR3 DNA sequence: TGTGCCAGCAGCTTGCAGGGGAAGAGCTCCTACGAGCAGTACTTC. Based on the CDR3 plus reference TRBV5-4 and TRBJ2-7, the full variable domain is ETGVTQSPTHLIKTRGQQVTLRCSSQSGHNTVSWYQQALGQGPQFIFQYYREEENGRGNFPPRFSGLQFPNYSSELNVNALELDDSALYLCASSLQGKSSYEQYFGPGTRLTVT.

The CDR3 here is CASGGGMYSEQFF. The DNA of the CDR3 is TGTGCCAGTGGCGGGGGGATGTATTCGGAGCAGTTCTTC. This chain links TRBV7-2 with TRBJ2-1, with TRBD2 matching 8 bases. The CDR3 is 13 residues long. Trimming at V came to 9 bases and at J to 10 bases, leaving 11 bases not matched to a gene. CDR1 is SGHTA, CDR2 FQGNSA, per germline.

This clonotype was counted between two and nine times. This rearrangement joins TRBV5-1 to TRBJ2-1; D remains ambiguous. The V gene's germline CDR1 is SGHRS and CDR2 YFSETQ. There are 13 residues in the CDR3. The germline V and J ends were trimmed by 5 bases and 8 bases, with 14 bases remaining between them. CDR3 sequence reads: CASSYVRSDEQFF. In nucleotides, the CDR3 is TGCGCCAGCAGTTACGTAAGGAGCGATGAGCAGTTCTTC.